This T cell receptor (beta chain) was captured in a study of cytomegalovirus exposure and HLA in healthy donors. Turning to the study itself: The same platform was used for the 120 validation repertoires and the 650 to 800 first-cohort repertoires, a later analysis reported.

Broader study findings: Confirmation in vitro established that three CMV-associated chains were specific for CMV antigens. Approximately 160 TCR beta chains were listed as cytomegalovirus-associated.

The germline V gene has CDR1 GTSNPN and CDR2 SVGIG (reference sequence). There are 15 residues in the CDR3. V lost 3 bases and J lost 8; bases outside the gene matches: 6. Clones were read by immunoSEQ multiplex PCR, and TCRdb kept only the in-frame ones, dropping some. The sample gives some 170,000 clones, around nine tenths of which show up once; approximately 2.6% is in the top ten. For this clone: The antigen is not known.

The sequence was obtained from a man in his late teens or twenties in good health and CMV-seropositive. The V call is TRBV30, the J call TRBJ2-1, with TRBD2 identical over 14 bases. Sequenced: PBMCs. The CDR3 DNA is TGTGCCTGGAGGCGGACTAGCGGGGGGTTGTATGAGCAGTTCTTC. Amino acids: CAWRRTSGGLYEQFF.